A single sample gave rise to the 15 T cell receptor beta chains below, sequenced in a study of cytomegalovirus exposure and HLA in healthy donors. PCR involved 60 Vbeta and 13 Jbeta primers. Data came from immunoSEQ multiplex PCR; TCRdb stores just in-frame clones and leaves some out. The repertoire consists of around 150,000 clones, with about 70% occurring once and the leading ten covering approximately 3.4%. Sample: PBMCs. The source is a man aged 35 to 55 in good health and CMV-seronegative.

CDR3 DNA: TGTGCCAGCAGCTTAGCGGCGACAGCTAACTATGGCTACACCTTC. This encodes CASSLAATANYGYTF. This chain connects TRBV7-6 to TRBJ1-2; a possible D gene is TRBD1 (5 bases). The germline V and J ends were trimmed by 0 bases and 0 bases, with 8 bases remaining between them. The CDR3 spans 15 residues. Looked up from germline, CDR1 is SGHVS and CDR2 is FNYEAQ.

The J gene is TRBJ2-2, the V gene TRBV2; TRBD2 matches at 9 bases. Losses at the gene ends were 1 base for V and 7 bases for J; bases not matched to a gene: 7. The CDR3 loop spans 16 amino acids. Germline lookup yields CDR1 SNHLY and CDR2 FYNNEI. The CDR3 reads CASSEGVAGAGGELFF. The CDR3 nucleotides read TGTGCCAGCAGTGAAGGGGTAGCGGGAGCCGGCGGGGAGCTGTTTTTT.

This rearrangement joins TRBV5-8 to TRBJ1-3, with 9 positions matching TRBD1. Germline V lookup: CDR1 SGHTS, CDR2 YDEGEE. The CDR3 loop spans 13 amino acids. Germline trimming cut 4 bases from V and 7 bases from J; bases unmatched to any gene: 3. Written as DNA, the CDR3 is TGTGCCAGCAGCCTCGGACAGGGGAACACCATATATTTT. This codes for CASSLGQGNTIYF.

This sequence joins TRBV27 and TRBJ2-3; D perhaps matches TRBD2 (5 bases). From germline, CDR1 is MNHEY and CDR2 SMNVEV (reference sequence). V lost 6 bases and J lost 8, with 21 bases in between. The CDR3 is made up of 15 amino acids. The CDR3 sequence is CASSSNAGNFVTQYF. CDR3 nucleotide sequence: TGTGCCAGCAGCTCCAACGCCGGGAACTTCGTTACGCAGTATTTT.

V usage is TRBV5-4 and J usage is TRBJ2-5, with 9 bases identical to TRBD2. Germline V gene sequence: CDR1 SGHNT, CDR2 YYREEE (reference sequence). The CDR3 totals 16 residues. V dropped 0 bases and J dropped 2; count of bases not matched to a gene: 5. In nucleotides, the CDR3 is TGTGCCAGCAGCTTGGGCCCTAGCGGGGTTCAAGAGACCCAGTACTTC. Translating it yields CASSLGPSGVQETQYF.

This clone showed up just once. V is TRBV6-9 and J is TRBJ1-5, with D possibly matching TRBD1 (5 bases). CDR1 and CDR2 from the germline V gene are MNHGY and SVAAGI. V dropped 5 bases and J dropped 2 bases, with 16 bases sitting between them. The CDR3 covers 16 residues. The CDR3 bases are TGTGCCAGCAGTCATAAACCTCAGGGTTGCAATCAGCCCCAGCATTTT. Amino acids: CASSHKPQGCNQPQHF.

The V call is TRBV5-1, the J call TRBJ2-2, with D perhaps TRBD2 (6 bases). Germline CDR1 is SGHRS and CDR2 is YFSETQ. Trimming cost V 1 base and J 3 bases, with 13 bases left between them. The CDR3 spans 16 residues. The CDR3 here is CASSLTSPGDTGELFF. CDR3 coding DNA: TGCGCCAGCAGCTTGACCTCCCCGGGGGACACCGGGGAGCTGTTTTTT.

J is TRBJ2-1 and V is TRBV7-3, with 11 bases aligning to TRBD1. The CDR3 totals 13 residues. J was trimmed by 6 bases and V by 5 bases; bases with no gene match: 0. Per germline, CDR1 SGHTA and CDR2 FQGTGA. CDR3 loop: CASSGTGGNEQFF. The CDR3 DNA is TGTGCCAGCAGCGGGACAGGGGGCAATGAGCAGTTCTTC.

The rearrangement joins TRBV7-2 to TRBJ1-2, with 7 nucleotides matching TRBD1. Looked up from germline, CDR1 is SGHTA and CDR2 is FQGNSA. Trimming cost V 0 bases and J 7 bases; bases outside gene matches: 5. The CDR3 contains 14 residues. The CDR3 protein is CASSLARQGRGYTF. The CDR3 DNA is TGTGCCAGCAGCTTAGCCAGACAGGGACGTGGCTACACCTTC.

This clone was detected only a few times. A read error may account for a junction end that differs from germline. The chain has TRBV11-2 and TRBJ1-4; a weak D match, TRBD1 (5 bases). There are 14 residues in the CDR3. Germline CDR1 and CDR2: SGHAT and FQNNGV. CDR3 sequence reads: CASSLDRAKEKLFF. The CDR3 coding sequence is TGTGCCAGCAGCTTAGACAGGGCTAAGGAAAAACTGTTTTTT.

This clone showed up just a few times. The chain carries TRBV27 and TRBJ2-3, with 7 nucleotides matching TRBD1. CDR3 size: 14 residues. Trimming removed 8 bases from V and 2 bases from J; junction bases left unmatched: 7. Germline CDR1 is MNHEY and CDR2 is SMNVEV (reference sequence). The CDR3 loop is CASAPGTDTDTQYF. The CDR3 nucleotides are TGTGCCAGCGCACCCGGGACAGACACAGATACGCAGTATTTT.

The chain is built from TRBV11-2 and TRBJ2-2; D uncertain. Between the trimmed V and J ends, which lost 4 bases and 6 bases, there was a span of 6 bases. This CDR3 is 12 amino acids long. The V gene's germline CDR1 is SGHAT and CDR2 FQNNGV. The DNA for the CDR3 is TGTGCCAGCAGCTCGACTCCCGGGGAGCTGTTTTTT. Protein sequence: CASSSTPGELFF.

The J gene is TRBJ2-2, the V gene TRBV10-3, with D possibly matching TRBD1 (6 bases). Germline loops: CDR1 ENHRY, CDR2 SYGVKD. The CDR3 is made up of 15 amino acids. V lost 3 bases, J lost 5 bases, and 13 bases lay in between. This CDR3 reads CAISEQGSETGELFF. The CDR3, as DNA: TGTGCCATCAGTGAACAGGGTTCGGAAACCGGGGAGCTGTTTTTT.

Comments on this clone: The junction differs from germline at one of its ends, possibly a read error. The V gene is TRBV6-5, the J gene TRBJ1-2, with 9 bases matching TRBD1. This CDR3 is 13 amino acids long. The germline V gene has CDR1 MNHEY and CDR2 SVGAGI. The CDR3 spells CASSPAGQGGWAF. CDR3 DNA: TGTGCCAGCAGTCCCGCGGGACAGGGCGGGTGGGCCTTC.

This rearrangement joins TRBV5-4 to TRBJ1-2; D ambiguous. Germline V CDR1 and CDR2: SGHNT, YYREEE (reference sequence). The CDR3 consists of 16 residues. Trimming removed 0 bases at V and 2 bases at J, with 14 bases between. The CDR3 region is CASSLATSSQNYGYTF. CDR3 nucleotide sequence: TGTGCCAGCAGCTTGGCCACTTCGTCCCAAAACTATGGCTACACCTTC.